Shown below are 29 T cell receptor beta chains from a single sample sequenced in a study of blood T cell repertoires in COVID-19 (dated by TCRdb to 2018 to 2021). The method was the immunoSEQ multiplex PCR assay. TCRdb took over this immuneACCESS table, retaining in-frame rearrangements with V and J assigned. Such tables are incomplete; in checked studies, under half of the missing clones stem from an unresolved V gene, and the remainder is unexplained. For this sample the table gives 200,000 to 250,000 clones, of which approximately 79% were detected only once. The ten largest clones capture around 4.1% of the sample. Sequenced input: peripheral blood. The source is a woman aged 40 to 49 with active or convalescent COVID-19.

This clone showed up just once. For the CDR3, the DNA is TGTGCCAGCAGCTTATCAGTTTCTAACTATGGCTACACCTTC. It codes for CASSLSVSNYGYTF. The V call is TRBV11-2, the J call TRBJ1-2, with D uncertain. The germline gives CDR1 SGHAT, CDR2 FQNNGV. Trimming pared 2 bases from V and 0 bases from J, leaving 7 bases between. CDR3 length: 14 amino acids. Looking up the rest from reference TRBV11-2 and TRBJ1-2 gives the full variable domain: EAGVAQSPRYKIIEKRQSVAFWCNPISGHATLYWYQQILGQGPKLLIQFQNNGVVDDSQLPKDRFSAERLKGVDSTLKIQPAKLEDSAVYLCASSLSVSNYGYTFGSGTRLTVV.

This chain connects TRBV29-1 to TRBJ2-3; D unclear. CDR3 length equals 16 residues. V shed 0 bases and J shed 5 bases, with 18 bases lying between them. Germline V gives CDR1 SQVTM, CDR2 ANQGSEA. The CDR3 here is CSVEDLGLVEQDTQYF. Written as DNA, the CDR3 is TGCAGCGTTGAAGATCTTGGCCTAGTTGAGCAAGATACGCAGTATTTT.

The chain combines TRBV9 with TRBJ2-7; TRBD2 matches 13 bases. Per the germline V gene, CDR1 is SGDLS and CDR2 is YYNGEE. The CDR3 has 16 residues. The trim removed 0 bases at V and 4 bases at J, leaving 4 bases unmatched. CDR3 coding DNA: TGTGCCAGCAGCGTAGCCGGGACTAGCGGGGTTTACGAGCAGTACTTC. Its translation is CASSVAGTSGVYEQYF.

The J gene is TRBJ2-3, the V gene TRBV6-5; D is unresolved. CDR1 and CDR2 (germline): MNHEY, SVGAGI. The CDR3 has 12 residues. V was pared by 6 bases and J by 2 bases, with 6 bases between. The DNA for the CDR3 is TGTGCCAGCAGGAGTTACACAGATACGCAGTATTTT. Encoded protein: CASRSYTDTQYF.

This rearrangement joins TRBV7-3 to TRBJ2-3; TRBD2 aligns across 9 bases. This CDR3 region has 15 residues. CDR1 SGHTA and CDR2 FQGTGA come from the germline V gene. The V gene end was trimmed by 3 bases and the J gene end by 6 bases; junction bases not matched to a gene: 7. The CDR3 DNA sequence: TGTGCCAGCAGCTTTTTAGGACTAGCGAAGGATACGCAGTATTTT. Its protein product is CASSFLGLAKDTQYF.

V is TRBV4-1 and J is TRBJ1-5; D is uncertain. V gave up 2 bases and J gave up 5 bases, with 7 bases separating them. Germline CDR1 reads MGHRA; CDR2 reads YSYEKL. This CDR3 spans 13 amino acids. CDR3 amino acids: CASSQFRDQPQHF. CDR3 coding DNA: TGCGCCAGCAGCCAATTCCGGGATCAGCCCCAGCATTTT.

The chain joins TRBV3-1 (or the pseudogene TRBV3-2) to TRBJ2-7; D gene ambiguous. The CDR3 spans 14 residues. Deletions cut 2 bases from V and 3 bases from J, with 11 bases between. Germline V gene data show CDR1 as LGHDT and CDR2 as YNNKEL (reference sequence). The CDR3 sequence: CASSQNPSGYEQYV. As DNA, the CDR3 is TGTGCCAGCAGCCAAAACCCCTCGGGCTACGAGCAGTACGTC.

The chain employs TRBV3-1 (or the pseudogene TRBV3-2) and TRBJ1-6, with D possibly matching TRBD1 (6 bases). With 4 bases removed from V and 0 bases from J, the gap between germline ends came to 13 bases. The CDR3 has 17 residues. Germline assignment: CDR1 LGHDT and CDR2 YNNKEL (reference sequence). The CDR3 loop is CASSRQGWGSYNSPLHF. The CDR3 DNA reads TGTGCCAGCAGCCGGCAGGGGTGGGGCTCCTATAATTCACCCCTCCACTTT.

The CDR3 is CASSKGQRDTQYF. In DNA form, the CDR3 reads TGTGCCAGCAGCAAAGGACAGAGGGATACGCAGTATTTT. J is TRBJ2-3 and V is TRBV11-3, with D possibly matching TRBD1 (6 bases). The CDR3 extends over 13 amino acids. The V gene lost 5 bases and the J gene lost 6 bases, with 12 bases spanning the gap. Germline values: CDR1 SGHNT, CDR2 YENEEA.

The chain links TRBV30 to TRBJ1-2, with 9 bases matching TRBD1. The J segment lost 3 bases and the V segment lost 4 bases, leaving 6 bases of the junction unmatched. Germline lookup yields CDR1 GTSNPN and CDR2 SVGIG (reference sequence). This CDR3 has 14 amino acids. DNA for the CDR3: TGTGCCTGGAACAGGGGGCGATACGACTATGGCTACACCTTC. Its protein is CAWNRGRYDYGYTF. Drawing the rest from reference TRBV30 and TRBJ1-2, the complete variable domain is SQTIHQWPATLVQPVGSPLSLECTVEGTSNPNLYWYRQAAGRGLQLLFYSVGIGQISSEVPQNLSASRPQDRQFILSSKKLLLSDSGFYLCAWNRGRYDYGYTFGSGTRLTVV.

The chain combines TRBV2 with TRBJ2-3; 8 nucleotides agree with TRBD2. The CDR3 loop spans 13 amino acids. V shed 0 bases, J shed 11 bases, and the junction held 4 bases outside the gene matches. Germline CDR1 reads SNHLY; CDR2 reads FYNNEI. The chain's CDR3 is CASSEAASGLQYF. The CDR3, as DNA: TGTGCCAGCAGTGAAGCAGCTAGCGGGTTGCAGTATTTT.

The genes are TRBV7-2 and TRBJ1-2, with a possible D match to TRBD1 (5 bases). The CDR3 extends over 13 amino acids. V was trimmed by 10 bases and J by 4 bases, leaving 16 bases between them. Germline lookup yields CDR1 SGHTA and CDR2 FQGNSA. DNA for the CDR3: TGTGCCATCTTGAAGGGGCCCTTCTATGGCTACACCTTC. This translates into CAILKGPFYGYTF.

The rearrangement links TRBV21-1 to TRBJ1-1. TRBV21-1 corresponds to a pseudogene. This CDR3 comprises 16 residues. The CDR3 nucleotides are TGTGCCAGCAGCAAATGGACTGCCCTCATGAACACTGAAGCTTTCTTT. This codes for CASSKWTALMNTEAFF.

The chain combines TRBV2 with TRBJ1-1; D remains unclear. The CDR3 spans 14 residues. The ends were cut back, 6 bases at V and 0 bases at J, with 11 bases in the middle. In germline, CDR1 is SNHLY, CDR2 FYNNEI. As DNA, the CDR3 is TGTGCCAGCAGCTCCAACACACTGAACACTGAAGCTTTCTTT. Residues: CASSSNTLNTEAFF.

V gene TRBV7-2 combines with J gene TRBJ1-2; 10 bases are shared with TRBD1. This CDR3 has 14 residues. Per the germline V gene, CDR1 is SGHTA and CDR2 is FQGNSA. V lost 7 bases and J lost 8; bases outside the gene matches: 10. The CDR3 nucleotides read TGTGCCAGCACTCGACAGGGGGCTGATTTGGGCTACACCTTC. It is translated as CASTRQGADLGYTF.

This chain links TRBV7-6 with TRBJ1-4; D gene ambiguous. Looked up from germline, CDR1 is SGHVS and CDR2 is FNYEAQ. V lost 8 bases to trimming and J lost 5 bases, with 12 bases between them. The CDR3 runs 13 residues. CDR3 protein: CASLWELNEKLFF. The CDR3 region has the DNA TGTGCCAGCCTTTGGGAGTTGAATGAAAAACTGTTTTTT.

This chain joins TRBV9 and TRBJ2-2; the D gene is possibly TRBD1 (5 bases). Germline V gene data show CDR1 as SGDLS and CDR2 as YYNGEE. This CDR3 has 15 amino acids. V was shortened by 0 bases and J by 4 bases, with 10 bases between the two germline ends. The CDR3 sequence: CASSVVKGPTGELFF. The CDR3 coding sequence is TGTGCCAGCAGCGTAGTGAAGGGGCCCACCGGGGAGCTGTTTTTT.

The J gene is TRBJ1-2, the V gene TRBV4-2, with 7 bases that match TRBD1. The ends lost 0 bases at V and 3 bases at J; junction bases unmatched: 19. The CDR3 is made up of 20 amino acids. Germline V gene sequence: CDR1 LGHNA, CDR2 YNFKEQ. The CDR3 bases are TGTGCCAGCAGCCAAGATAGAGGGGTCGAGACCCAGGGGGATTACTATGGCTACACCTTC. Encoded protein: CASSQDRGVETQGDYYGYTF.

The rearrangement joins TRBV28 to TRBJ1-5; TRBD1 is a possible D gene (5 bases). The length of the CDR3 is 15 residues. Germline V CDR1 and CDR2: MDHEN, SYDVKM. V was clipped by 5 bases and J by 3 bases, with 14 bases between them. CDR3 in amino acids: CASSPPGGNNQPQHF. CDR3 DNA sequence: TGTGCCAGCAGTCCCCCGGGGGGAAACAATCAGCCCCAGCATTTT.

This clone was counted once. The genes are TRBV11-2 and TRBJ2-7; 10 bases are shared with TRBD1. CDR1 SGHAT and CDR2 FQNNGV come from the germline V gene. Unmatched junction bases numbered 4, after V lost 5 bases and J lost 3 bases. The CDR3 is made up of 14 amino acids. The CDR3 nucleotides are TGTGCCAGCAGCCCCGGACAGGGGGGCTACGAGCAGTACTTC. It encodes CASSPGQGGYEQYF.

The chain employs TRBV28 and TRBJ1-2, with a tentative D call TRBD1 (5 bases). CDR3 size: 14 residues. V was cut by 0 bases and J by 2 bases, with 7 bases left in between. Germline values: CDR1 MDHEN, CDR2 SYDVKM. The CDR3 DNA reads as TGTGCCAGCAGTTTATGGCAGGGAAACTATGGCTACACCTTC. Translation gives CASSLWQGNYGYTF.

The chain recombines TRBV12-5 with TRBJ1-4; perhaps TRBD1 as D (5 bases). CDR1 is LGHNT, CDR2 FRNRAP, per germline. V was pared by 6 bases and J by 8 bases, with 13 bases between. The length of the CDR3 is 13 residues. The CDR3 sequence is CASGPGQREKLFF. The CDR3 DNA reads TGTGCTAGTGGCCCAGGGCAACGGGAAAAACTGTTTTTT.

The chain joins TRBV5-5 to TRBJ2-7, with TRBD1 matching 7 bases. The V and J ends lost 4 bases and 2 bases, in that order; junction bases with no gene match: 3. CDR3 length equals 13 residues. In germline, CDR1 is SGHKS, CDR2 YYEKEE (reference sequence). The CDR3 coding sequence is TGTGCCAGCAGCCCGGACAGGCCCTACGAGCAGTACTTC. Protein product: CASSPDRPYEQYF.

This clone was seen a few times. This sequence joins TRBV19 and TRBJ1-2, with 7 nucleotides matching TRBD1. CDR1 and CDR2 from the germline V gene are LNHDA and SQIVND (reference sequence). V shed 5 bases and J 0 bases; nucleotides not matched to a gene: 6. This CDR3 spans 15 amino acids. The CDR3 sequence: CASSPLDRTNYGYTF. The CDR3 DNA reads TGTGCCAGTAGTCCTCTGGACAGGACTAACTATGGCTACACCTTC.

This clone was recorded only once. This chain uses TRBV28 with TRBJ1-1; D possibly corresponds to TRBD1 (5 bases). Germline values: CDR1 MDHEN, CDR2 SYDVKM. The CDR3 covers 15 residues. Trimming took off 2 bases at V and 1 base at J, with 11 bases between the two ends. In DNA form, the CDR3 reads TGTGCCAGCAGTTTAGATACAGGAACGAACACTGAAGCTTTCTTT. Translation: CASSLDTGTNTEAFF.

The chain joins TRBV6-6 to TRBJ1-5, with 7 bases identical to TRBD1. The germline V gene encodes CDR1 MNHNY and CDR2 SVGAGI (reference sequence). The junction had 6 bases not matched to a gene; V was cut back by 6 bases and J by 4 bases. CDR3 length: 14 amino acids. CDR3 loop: CASSSQGRNQPQHF. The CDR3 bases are TGTGCCAGCAGCTCACAGGGGAGGAATCAGCCCCAGCATTTT.

The CDR3 bases are TGCGCCAGCAGCTTGAACCCGACAGGGGGCGGGGAGACCCAGTACTTC. Its protein product is CASSLNPTGGGETQYF. The V and J genes are TRBV5-1 and TRBJ2-5, with TRBD1 matching over 10 bases. Germline values: CDR1 SGHRS, CDR2 YFSETQ. Germline trimming cut 1 base from V and 5 bases from J; bases unmatched to any gene: 8. The CDR3 runs 16 residues.

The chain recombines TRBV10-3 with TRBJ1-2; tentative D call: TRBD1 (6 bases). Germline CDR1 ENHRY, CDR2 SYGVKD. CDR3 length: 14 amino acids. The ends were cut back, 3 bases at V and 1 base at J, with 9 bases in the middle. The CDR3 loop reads CAISDRGDNYGYTF. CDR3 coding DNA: TGTGCCATCAGTGACAGGGGCGATAACTATGGCTACACCTTC.

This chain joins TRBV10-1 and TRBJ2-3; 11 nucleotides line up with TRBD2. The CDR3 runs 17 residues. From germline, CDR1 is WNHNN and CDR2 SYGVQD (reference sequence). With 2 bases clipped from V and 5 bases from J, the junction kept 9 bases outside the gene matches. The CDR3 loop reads CASSEPSSGGRQDTQYF. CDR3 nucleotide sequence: TGCGCCAGCAGTGAGCCTTCTAGCGGGGGGCGCCAAGATACGCAGTATTTT.